The next 2 T cell receptor beta chains were all read from a single sample in a study of blood T cell repertoires in COVID-19. The method was immunoSEQ multiplex PCR; TCRdb's version includes in-frame clones alone and lacks a portion of them. Among around 180,000 clones listed, 76% were seen once. Sequencing was done on a sample of PBMCs or T cells enriched from blood (not recorded which). The receptor source for this set is a woman aged 45-65 years with acute COVID-19.

The V gene is TRBV28, the J gene TRBJ1-5, with no clear D. The CDR3 is made up of 13 amino acids. The germline gives CDR1 MDHEN, CDR2 SYDVKM. The V end was cut by 5 bases, the J end by 6 bases, with 11 bases between. CDR3 nucleotides: TGTGCCAGCAGTCTTGTACAAGTTCAGCCCCAGCATTTT. Encoded protein: CASSLVQVQPQHF.

CDR3 sequence (DNA): TGTGCCAGTAGTACCGGGACAGGGGCTACCTATGGCTACACCTTC. It specifies CASSTGTGATYGYTF. This rearrangement joins TRBV19 to TRBJ1-2, with 10 positions matching TRBD1. The V and J ends lost 4 bases and 4 bases, in that order; junction bases with no gene match: 6. Looked up from germline, CDR1 is LNHDA and CDR2 is SQIVND (reference sequence). The CDR3 has 15 amino acids.